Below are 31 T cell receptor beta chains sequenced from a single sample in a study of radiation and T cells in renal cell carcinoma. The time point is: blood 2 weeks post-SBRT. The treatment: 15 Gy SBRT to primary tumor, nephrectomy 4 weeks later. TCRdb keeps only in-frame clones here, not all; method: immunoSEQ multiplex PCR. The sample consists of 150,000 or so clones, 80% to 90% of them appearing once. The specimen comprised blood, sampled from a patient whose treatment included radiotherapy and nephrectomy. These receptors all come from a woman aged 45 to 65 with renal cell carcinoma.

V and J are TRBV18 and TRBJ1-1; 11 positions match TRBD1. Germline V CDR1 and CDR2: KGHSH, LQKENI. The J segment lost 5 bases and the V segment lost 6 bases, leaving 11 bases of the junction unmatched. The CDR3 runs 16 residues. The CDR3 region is CASSPRTGGAGTEAFF. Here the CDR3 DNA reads TGTGCCAGCTCCCCCAGGACAGGGGGCGCCGGAACTGAAGCTTTCTTT. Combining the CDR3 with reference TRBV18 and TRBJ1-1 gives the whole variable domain NAGVMQNPRHLVRRRGQEARLRCSPMKGHSHVYWYRQLPEEGLKFMVYLQKENIIDESGMPKERFSAEFPKEGPSILRIQQVVRGDSAAYFCASSPRTGGAGTEAFFGQGTRLTVV.

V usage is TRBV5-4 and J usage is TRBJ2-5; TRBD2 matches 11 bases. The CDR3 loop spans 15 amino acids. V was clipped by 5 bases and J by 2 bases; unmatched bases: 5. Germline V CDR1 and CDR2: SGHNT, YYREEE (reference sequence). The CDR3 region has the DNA TGTGCCAGCAGGACCCGACTAGCGGGGCAAGAGACCCAGTACTTC. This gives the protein CASRTRLAGQETQYF.

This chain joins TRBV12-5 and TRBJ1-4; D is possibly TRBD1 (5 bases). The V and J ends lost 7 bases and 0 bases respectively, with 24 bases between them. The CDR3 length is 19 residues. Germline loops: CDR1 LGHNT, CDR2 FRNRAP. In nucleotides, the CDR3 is TGTGCTAGTGCCCCTCAGTGGGGCGCCCAAGTTGCAACTAATGAAAAACTGTTTTTT. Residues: CASAPQWGAQVATNEKLFF. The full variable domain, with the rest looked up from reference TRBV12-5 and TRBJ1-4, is DARVTQTPRHKVTEMGQEVTMRCQPILGHNTVFWYRQTMMQGLELLAYFRNRAPLDDSGMPKDRFSAEMPDATLATLKIQPSEPRDSAVYFCASAPQWGAQVATNEKLFFGSGTQLSVL.

CDR3 amino acids: CASSLGSWRGTQETQYF. The CDR3 DNA is TGTGCCAGCAGCTTAGGTTCGTGGCGGGGTACCCAAGAGACCCAGTACTTC. The V call is TRBV7-8, the J call TRBJ2-5; maybe TRBD2 (6 bases). The CDR3 extends over 17 amino acids. V was pared by 1 base and J by 1 base, with 16 bases between. From germline, CDR1 is SGHVS and CDR2 FQNEAQ.

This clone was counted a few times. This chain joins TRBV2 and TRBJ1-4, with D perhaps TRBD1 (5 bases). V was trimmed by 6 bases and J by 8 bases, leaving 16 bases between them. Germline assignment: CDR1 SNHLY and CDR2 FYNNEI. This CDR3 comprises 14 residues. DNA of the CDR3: TGTGCCAGCAGAGCAGGGCGGCGAGGAGAAAAACTGTTTTTT. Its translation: CASRAGRRGEKLFF. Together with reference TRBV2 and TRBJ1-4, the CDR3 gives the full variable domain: EPEVTQTPSHQVTQMGQEVILRCVPISNHLYFYWYRQILGQKVEFLVSFYNNEISEKSEIFDDQFSVERPDGSNFTLKIRSTKLEDSAMYFCASRAGRRGEKLFFGSGTQLSVL.

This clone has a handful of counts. The CDR3 DNA reads as TGTGCCAGCAGGGGGGACAGAGTACCGAACACTGAAGCTTTCTTT. As protein: CASRGDRVPNTEAFF. The V gene is TRBV25-1, the J gene TRBJ1-1; 7 nucleotides align to TRBD1. Germline V gene sequence: CDR1 MGHDK, CDR2 SYGVNS. Germline trimming cut 6 bases from V and 1 base from J; bases unmatched to any gene: 8. The CDR3 loop spans 15 amino acids.

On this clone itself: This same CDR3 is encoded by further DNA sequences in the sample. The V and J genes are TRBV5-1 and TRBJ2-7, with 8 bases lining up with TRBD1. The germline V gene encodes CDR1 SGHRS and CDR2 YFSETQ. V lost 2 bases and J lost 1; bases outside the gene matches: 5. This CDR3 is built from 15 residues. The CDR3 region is CASSLGGTGSYEQYF. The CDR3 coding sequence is TGCGCCAGCAGCTTAGGCGGGACAGGTTCCTACGAGCAGTACTTC.

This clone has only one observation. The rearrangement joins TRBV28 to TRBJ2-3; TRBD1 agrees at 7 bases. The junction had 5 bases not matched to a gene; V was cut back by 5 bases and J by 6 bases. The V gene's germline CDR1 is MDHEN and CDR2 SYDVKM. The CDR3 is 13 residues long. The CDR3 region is CASSIDRVDTQYF. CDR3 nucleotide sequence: TGTGCCAGCAGTATCGACAGGGTGGATACGCAGTATTTT.

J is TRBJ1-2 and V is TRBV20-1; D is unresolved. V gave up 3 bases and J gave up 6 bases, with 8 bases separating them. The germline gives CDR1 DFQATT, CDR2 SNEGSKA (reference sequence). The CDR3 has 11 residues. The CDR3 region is CSARGYDGYTF. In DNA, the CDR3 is TGCAGTGCTAGGGGATACGATGGCTACACCTTC.

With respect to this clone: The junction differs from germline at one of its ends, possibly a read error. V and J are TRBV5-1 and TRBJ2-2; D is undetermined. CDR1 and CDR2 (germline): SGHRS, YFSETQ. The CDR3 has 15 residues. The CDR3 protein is CASSLATFGTGELFF. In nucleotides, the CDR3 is TGCGCCAGCAGTTTGGCAACGTTTGGGACCGGGGAGCTGTTTTTT.

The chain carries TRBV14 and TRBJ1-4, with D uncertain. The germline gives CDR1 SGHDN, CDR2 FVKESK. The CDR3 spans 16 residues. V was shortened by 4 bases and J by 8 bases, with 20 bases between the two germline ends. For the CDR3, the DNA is TGTGCCAGCAGCCTAACGCCGATTGGTTGGAAAGAAAAACTGTTTTTT. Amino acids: CASSLTPIGWKEKLFF.

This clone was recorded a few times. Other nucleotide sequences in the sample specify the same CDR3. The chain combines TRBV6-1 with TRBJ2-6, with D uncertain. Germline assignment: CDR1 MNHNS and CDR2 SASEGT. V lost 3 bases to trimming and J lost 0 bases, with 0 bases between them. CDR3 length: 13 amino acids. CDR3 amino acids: CASSDSGANVLTF. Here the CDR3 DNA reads TGTGCCAGCAGTGACTCTGGGGCCAACGTCCTGACTTTC.

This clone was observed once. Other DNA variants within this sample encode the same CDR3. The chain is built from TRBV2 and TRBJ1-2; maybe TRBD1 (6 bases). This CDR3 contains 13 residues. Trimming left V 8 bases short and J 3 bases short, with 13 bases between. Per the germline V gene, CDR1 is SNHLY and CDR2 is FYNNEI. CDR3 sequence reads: CASRGRGDYGYTF. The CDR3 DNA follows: TGTGCCAGCCGTGGCAGGGGTGACTATGGCTACACCTTC.

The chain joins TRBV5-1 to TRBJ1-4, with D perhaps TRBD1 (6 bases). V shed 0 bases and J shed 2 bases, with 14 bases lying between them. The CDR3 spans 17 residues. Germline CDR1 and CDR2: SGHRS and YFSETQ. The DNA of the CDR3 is TGCGCCAGCAGCTTGGCGGGGGCCGTGGGCACTAATGAAAAACTGTTTTTT. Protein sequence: CASSLAGAVGTNEKLFF.

The CDR3 DNA follows: TGTGCCAGCAGTGAATACTCATTAAATGGCGGCTACACCTTC. It specifies CASSEYSLNGGYTF. The chain employs TRBV6-1 and TRBJ1-2; D unclear. Trimming stripped 2 bases from V and 8 bases from J, with 15 bases between. Looked up from germline, CDR1 is MNHNS and CDR2 is SASEGT. The CDR3 contains 14 residues.

CDR3: CASSKTGAETQYF. In DNA form, the CDR3 reads TGTGCCAGCAGTAAGACAGGGGCGGAGACCCAGTACTTC. The chain has TRBV6-5 and TRBJ2-5; 8 bases match TRBD1. The CDR3 length is 13 residues. Per germline, CDR1 MNHEY and CDR2 SVGAGI. With V trimmed by 5 bases and J by 5 bases, 4 bases remained unmatched.

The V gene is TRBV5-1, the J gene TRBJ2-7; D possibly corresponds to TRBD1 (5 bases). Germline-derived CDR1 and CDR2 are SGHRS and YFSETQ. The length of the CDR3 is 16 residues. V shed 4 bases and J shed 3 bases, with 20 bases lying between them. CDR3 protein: CASSPDGAYRYYEQYF. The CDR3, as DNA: TGCGCCAGCAGCCCCGATGGGGCGTACAGATACTACGAGCAGTACTTC.

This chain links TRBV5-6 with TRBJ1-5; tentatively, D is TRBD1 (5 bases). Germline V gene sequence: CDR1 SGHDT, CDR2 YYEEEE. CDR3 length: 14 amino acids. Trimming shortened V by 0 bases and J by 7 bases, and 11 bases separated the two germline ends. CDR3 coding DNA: TGTGCCAGCAGCTTGGTAGGGGTCGAGCAGCCCCAGCATTTT. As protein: CASSLVGVEQPQHF.

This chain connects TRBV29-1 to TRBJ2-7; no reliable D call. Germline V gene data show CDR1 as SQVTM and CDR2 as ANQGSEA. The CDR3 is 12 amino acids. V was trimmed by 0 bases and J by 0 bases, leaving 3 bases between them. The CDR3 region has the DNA TGCAGCGTTGAAGACTCCTCCTACGAGCAGTACTTC. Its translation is CSVEDSSYEQYF.

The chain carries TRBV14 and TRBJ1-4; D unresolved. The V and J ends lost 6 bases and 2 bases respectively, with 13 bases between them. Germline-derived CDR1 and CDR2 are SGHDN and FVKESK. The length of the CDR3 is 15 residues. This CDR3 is CASSLNVGTNEKLFF. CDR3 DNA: TGTGCCAGCAGTCTTAATGTGGGCACTAATGAAAAACTGTTTTTT.

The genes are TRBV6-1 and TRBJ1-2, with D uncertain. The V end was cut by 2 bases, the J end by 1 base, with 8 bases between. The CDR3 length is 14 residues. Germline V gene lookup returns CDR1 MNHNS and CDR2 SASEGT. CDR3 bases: TGTGCCAGCAGTGAAATGAGCGTTAACTATGGCTACACCTTC. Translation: CASSEMSVNYGYTF.

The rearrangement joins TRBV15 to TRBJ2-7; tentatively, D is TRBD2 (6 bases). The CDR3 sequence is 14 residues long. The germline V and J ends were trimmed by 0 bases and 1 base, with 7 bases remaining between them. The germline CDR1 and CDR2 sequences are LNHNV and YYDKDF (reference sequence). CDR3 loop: CATSRERGSYEQYF. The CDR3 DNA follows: TGTGCCACCAGCAGAGAACGGGGGTCCTACGAGCAGTACTTC.

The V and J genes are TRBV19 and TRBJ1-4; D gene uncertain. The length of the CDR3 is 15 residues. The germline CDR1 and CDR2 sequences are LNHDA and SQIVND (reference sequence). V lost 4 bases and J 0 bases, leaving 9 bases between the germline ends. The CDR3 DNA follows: TGTGCCAGTAGTAAGACCGAGGCAACTAATGAAAAACTGTTTTTT. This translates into CASSKTEATNEKLFF.

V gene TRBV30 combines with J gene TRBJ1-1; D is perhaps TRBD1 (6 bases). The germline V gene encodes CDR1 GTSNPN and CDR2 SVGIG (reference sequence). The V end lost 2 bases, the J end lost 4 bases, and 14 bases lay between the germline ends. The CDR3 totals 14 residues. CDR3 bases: TGTGCCTGGAGTTGGGGCAGGGGCCGCACTGAAGCTTTCTTT. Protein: CAWSWGRGRTEAFF.

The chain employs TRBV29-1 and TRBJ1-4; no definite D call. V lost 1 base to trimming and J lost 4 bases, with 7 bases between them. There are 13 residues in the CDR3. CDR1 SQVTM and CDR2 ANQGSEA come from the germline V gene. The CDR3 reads CSVEGGFNEKLFF. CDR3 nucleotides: TGCAGCGTTGAAGGCGGCTTTAATGAAAAACTGTTTTTT. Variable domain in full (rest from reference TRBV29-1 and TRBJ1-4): SAVISQKPSRDICQRGTSLTIQCQVDSQVTMMFWYRQQPGQSLTLIATANQGSEATYESGFVIDKFPISRPNLTFSTLTVSNMSPEDSSIYLCSVEGGFNEKLFFGSGTQLSVL.

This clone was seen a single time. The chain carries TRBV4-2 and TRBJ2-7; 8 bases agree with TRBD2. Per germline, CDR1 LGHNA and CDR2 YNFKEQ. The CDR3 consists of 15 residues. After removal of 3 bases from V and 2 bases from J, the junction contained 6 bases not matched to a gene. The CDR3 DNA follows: TGTGCCAGCAGCCAGCTAGCGGGTGGGACCTACGAGCAGTACTTC. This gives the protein CASSQLAGGTYEQYF.

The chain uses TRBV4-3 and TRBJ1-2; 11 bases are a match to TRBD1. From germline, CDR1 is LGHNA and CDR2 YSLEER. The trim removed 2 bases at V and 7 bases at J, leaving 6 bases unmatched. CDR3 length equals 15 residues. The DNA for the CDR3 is TGCGCCAGCAGCCAACAGGACAGGGGGCCAGGTGGCTACACCTTC. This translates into CASSQQDRGPGGYTF.

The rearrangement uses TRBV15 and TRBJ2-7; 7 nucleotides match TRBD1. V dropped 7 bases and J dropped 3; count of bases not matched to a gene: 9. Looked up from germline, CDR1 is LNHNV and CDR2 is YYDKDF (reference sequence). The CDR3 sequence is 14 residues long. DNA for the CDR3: TGTGCCACCAAAATTGACAGGGCCAGCTACGAGCAGTACTTC. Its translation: CATKIDRASYEQYF.

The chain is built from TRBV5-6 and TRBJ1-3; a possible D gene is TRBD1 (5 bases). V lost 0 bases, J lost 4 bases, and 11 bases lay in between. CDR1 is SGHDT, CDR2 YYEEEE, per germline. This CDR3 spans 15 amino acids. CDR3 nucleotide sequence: TGTGCCAGCAGCTTGGGCTGGGGCTGGGGAAACACCATATATTTT. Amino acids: CASSLGWGWGNTIYF.

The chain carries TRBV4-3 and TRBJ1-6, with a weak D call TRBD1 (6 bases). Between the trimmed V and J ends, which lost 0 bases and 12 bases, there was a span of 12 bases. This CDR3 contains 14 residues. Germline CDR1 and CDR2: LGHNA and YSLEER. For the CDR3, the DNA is TGCGCCAGCAGCCAAGATGGCGGAGGGGGACCCCTCCACTTT. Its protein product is CASSQDGGGGPLHF.

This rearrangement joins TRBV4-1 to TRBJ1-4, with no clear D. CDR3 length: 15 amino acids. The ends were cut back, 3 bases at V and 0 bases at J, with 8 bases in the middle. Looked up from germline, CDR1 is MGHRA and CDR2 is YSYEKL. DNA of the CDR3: TGCGCCAGCAGCCAGGGATGGGCAACTAATGAAAAACTGTTTTTT. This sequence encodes CASSQGWATNEKLFF.